This is a list of T cell receptor beta chains from one sample in a study of blood T cell repertoires in COVID-19. Produced via immunoSEQ multiplex PCR; TCRdb's table is partial and in-frame only. The sample includes around 140,000 clones, 80% to 85% seen only once; the top ten take less than 4%. The source material was peripheral blood. The receptors derive from a woman aged 60 to 75 with acute or convalescent COVID-19. Both conserved end residues are part of each CDR3. The D gene is left open where the match is weak. The listing skips clone size in some rows; elsewhere it reads once, few, many or a size class.

J gene: TRBJ2-1
clone size: -
V gene: TRBV28
D gene: -
CDR3 DNA: TGTGCCAGCGGCTCCTCTGTAGCGGCTTGGGGGGACAATGAGCAGTTCTTC
CDR3 protein: CASGSSVAAWGDNEQFF

J gene: TRBJ1-1
clone size: -
V gene: TRBV18
D gene: -
CDR3 DNA: TGTGCCAGCTCACCACGAAGGGTCAGGGAGGGATTAACGAACACTGAAGCTTTCTTT
CDR3 protein: CASSPRRVREGLTNTEAFF

J gene: TRBJ1-5
clone size: -
V gene: TRBV19
D gene: -
CDR3 DNA: TGTGCCAGTAGTATAGATCCTAATGGAGGGACGGCCCAGCATTTT
CDR3 protein: CASSIDPNGGTAQHF

J gene: TRBJ2-7
clone size: -
V gene: TRBV19
D gene: -
CDR3 DNA: TGTGCCAGTAGTATGTCGGGCTCAGGGGCCTACGAGCAGTACTTC
CDR3 protein: CASSMSGSGAYEQYF

J gene: TRBJ1-1
clone size: -
V gene: TRBV27
D gene: -
CDR3 DNA: TGTGCCAGCAGTTTTAGGGGGGGGAGCACTGAAGCTTTCTTT
CDR3 protein: CASSFRGGSTEAFF

J gene: TRBJ2-1
clone size: few
V gene: TRBV6-4
D gene: TRBD2
CDR3 DNA: TGTGCCAGCAGTGGAGGCGGGAGTGGTTACAATGAGCAGTTCTTC
CDR3 protein: CASSGGGSGYNEQFF

J gene: TRBJ2-4
clone size: -
V gene: TRBV3-1/TRBV3-2
D gene: TRBD1
CDR3 DNA: TGTGCCAGCAGACAGGGGGTGGAGGTCGCCAAAAACATTCAGTACTTC
CDR3 protein: CASRQGVEVAKNIQYF

J gene: TRBJ2-2
clone size: -
V gene: TRBV5-1
D gene: TRBD2
CDR3 DNA: TGCGCCAGCAGCTTGTGGGTACTAGCGGGAGCATCCACCGGGGAGCTGTTTTTT
CDR3 protein: CASSLWVLAGASTGELFF

J gene: TRBJ2-1
clone size: -
V gene: TRBV19
D gene: -
CDR3 DNA: TGTGCCAGTAGTATTTCCGTCGGTGAGCAGTTCTTC
CDR3 protein: CASSISVGEQFF

J gene: TRBJ1-5
clone size: -
V gene: TRBV4-1
D gene: -
CDR3 DNA: TGCGCCAGCAGCGGACAGAGCAATCAGCCCCAGCATTTT
CDR3 protein: CASSGQSNQPQHF

J gene: TRBJ1-2
clone size: -
V gene: TRBV11-3
D gene: -
CDR3 DNA: TGTGCCAGCAGCTTAGACGGGGGGCTTCTCGATGGCTACACCTTC
CDR3 protein: CASSLDGGLLDGYTF

J gene: TRBJ2-1
clone size: -
V gene: TRBV2
D gene: -
CDR3 DNA: TGTGCCAGCAGTGGAGATAATGAGCAGTTCTTC
CDR3 protein: CASSGDNEQFF